A selection of T cell receptor beta chains follows, all from one sample in a study of cytomegalovirus exposure and HLA in healthy donors. The table came from immunoSEQ multiplex PCR; TCRdb's copy has only in-frame clones and leaves some out. The repertoire holds 150,000 or so clones, roughly three quarters seen once, with approximately 3% in the top ten. Sequenced sample: PBMCs. The receptors derive from a male donor in good health and CMV-seronegative. Each CDR3 is given with its conserved first and last residue. Fields, in order: V gene, J gene, clone size, CDR3 length, D gene, CDR3 DNA, CDR3 protein. D genes are given only for firm matches. Size tells how often a clone was seen (once, few, many) or the class of an expanded clone, and some rows leave it out.

v_gene: TRBV9; j_gene: TRBJ2-3; abundance: NA; len: 18; d_gene: NA; CDR3nt: TGTGCCAGCAGCACCCTGGGGACAAGAGCTTCTAGCACAGATACGCAGTATTTT; CDR3aa: CASSTLGTRASSTDTQYF
v_gene: TRBV4-1; j_gene: TRBJ2-3; abundance: NA; len: 17; d_gene: TRBD2; CDR3nt: TGCGCCAGCAGCCAAAACCCGTCAGCGGGAAGGGCAGATACGCAGTATTTT; CDR3aa: CASSQNPSAGRADTQYF
v_gene: TRBV15; j_gene: TRBJ1-2; abundance: NA; len: 15; d_gene: NA; CDR3nt: TGTGCCACCAGCGCCCGGGCAGGGGCAGTAAATGGCTACACCTTC; CDR3aa: CATSARAGAVNGYTF
v_gene: TRBV14; j_gene: TRBJ2-5; abundance: NA; len: 15; d_gene: NA; CDR3nt: TGTGCCAGCAGCCAAGAGGCGGGAACCTGGGAGACCCAGTACTTC; CDR3aa: CASSQEAGTWETQYF
v_gene: TRBV9; j_gene: TRBJ1-3; abundance: once; len: 16; d_gene: NA; CDR3nt: TGTGCCAGCAGCGTAGGCCCGGAGAGCTCTGGAAACACCATATATTTT; CDR3aa: CASSVGPESSGNTIYF
v_gene: TRBV6-4; j_gene: TRBJ1-2; abundance: NA; len: 19; d_gene: NA; CDR3nt: TGTGCCAGCAGATCCTGGGGGACGTCGTGGGAACCAGGGGTCTATGGCTACACCTTC; CDR3aa: CASRSWGTSWEPGVYGYTF
v_gene: TRBV7-9; j_gene: TRBJ1-3; abundance: few; len: 17; d_gene: TRBD1; CDR3nt: TGTGCCAGCAGCTTGGAGGGGGCCCGTCGCTCTGGAAACACCATATATTTT; CDR3aa: CASSLEGARRSGNTIYF
v_gene: TRBV7-2; j_gene: TRBJ2-7; abundance: NA; len: 12; d_gene: NA; CDR3nt: TGTGCCAGCAGCCGACAGTCCTACGAGCAGTACTTC; CDR3aa: CASSRQSYEQYF
v_gene: TRBV13; j_gene: TRBJ2-2; abundance: NA; len: 16; d_gene: TRBD2; CDR3nt: TGTGCCAGCAGCTCCCAGCGGGAGATGTGGGCCGGGGAGCTGTTTTTT; CDR3aa: CASSSQREMWAGELFF
v_gene: TRBV7-7; j_gene: TRBJ1-1; abundance: NA; len: 16; d_gene: TRBD1; CDR3nt: TGTGCCAGCAGCCCGCCACGGACAGGGTGGAACACTGAAGCTTTCTTT; CDR3aa: CASSPPRTGWNTEAFF
v_gene: TRBV6-1; j_gene: TRBJ2-1; abundance: NA; len: 12; d_gene: NA; CDR3nt: TGTGCCAGCAGTGAATTTTCTCTTGAGCAGTTCTTC; CDR3aa: CASSEFSLEQFF
v_gene: TRBV19; j_gene: TRBJ1-3; abundance: NA; len: 15; d_gene: NA; CDR3nt: TGTGCCAGTAGTGGAGGGACCTACTCTGGAAACACCATATATTTT; CDR3aa: CASSGGTYSGNTIYF
v_gene: TRBV28; j_gene: TRBJ1-3; abundance: few; len: 16; d_gene: NA; CDR3nt: TGTGCCAGCAGAACCGGGAGTCTGAGCTCTGGAAACACCATATATTTT; CDR3aa: CASRTGSLSSGNTIYF
v_gene: TRBV19; j_gene: TRBJ1-5; abundance: NA; len: 12; d_gene: NA; CDR3nt: TGTGCCAGTAGTCTACAAAGCGGACCGCAGCATTTT; CDR3aa: CASSLQSGPQHF
v_gene: TRBV27; j_gene: TRBJ2-1; abundance: NA; len: 17; d_gene: NA; CDR3nt: TGTGCCAGCAGTTTATTTCAAGGGGACAAATATCGCGATGAGCAGTTCTTC; CDR3aa: CASSLFQGDKYRDEQFF
v_gene: TRBV5-5; j_gene: TRBJ1-5; abundance: NA; len: 17; d_gene: TRBD1; CDR3nt: TGTGCCAGCAGCCCACGCCCCGGACAGGGGGCAGGTCAGCCCCAGCATTTT; CDR3aa: CASSPRPGQGAGQPQHF
v_gene: TRBV15; j_gene: TRBJ2-3; abundance: few; len: 16; d_gene: TRBD2; CDR3nt: TGTGCCACCAGCGGTGGGACTAGCGGGAAGGGGGGGACGCAGTATTTT; CDR3aa: CATSGGTSGKGGTQYF
v_gene: TRBV7-8; j_gene: TRBJ2-5; abundance: NA; len: 16; d_gene: TRBD2; CDR3nt: TGTGCCAGCAGCTGGACTAGCGGGGGGGAACAAGAGACCCAGTACTTC; CDR3aa: CASSWTSGGEQETQYF
v_gene: TRBV5-6; j_gene: TRBJ2-7; abundance: few; len: 14; d_gene: TRBD2; CDR3nt: TGTGCCAGCAGCTTGCTAGCGGGGGGGCGTGAGCAGTACTTC; CDR3aa: CASSLLAGGREQYF
v_gene: TRBV15; j_gene: TRBJ2-1; abundance: NA; len: 15; d_gene: NA; CDR3nt: TGTGCCACCAGCAGAGTCCAGGGGCCATACAATGAGCAGTTCTTC; CDR3aa: CATSRVQGPYNEQFF
v_gene: TRBV5-1; j_gene: TRBJ1-1; abundance: NA; len: 18; d_gene: NA; CDR3nt: TGCGCCAGCAGCTTGGCCCCAGGCCACATAGAGATGAACACTGAAGCTTTCTTT; CDR3aa: CASSLAPGHIEMNTEAFF
v_gene: TRBV10-3; j_gene: TRBJ1-2; abundance: few; len: 13; d_gene: TRBD1; CDR3nt: TGTGCCATCAGCAGGGACAGGGACTATGGCTACACCTTC; CDR3aa: CAISRDRDYGYTF